A selection of T cell receptor beta chains follows, all from one sample in a study of blood T cell repertoires in COVID-19. The repertoire was sequenced with immunoSEQ multiplex PCR; TCRdb's copy has only in-frame clones and lacks some. The table lists 150,000 or so clones, 70% to 85% of them singletons. Sequencing input: PBMCs or T cells enriched from blood (not recorded which). The receptors were gathered from a man aged 50 to 59 who had recovered from COVID-19. The CDR3 runs from the conserved cysteine through the conserved F or W. The D gene is left open where the match is weak. Part of the rows lack a size; the others show once, few, many or a class for expanded clones.

TRBJ2-7 | TRBV6-2/TRBV6-3 | NA | NA | CASSLRSYEQYF | TGTGCCAGCAGTTTGCGGTCCTACGAGCAGTACTTC
TRBJ1-5 | TRBV30 | NA | NA | CAWSARGQPQHF | TGTGCCTGGAGTGCAAGAGGTCAGCCCCAGCATTTT
TRBJ1-2 | TRBV5-1 | NA | few | CASSGGENYGYTF | TGCGCCAGCAGCGGGGGCGAGAACTATGGCTACACCTTC
TRBJ2-3 | TRBV7-9 | NA | NA | CASSLSGSTDTQYF | TGTGCCAGCAGCTTGAGCGGATCCACAGATACGCAGTATTTT
TRBJ2-1 | TRBV19 | TRBD1 | NA | CASSPRTGGLGWFF | TGTGCCAGTAGTCCCCGGACAGGGGGGCTTGGTTGGTTCTTC
TRBJ2-1 | TRBV5-4 | TRBD2 | NA | CASSPSGGPYNEQFF | TGTGCCAGCAGCCCTTCGGGGGGGCCTTACAATGAGCAGTTCTTC
TRBJ2-5 | TRBV24-1 | TRBD1 | few | CATSAQDRDQETQYF | TGTGCCACCAGTGCCCAGGACAGGGACCAAGAGACCCAGTACTTC
TRBJ2-7 | TRBV7-8 | TRBD1 | NA | CASSRRTGPVSSYEQYF | TGTGCCAGCAGCCGAAGGACAGGGCCGGTGTCATCCTACGAGCAGTACTTC
TRBJ1-5 | TRBV10-3 | TRBD1 | once | CAISQGGTNQPQHF | TGTGCCATCTCCCAAGGGGGCACCAATCAGCCCCAGCATTTT
TRBJ1-6 | TRBV7-3 | TRBD1 | NA | CASSRGQSSYNSPLHF | TGTGCCAGCAGCCGGGGACAGAGCTCCTATAATTCACCCCTCCACTTT
TRBJ2-5 | TRBV5-1 | TRBD1 | NA | CASSFRGLETQYF | TGCGCCAGCAGCTTCAGGGGGCTTGAGACCCAGTACTTC
TRBJ1-4 | TRBV30 | TRBD1 | NA | CAWSRDRIGEKLFF | TGTGCCTGGAGTCGGGACAGGATAGGCGAAAAACTGTTTTTT
TRBJ1-6 | TRBV5-1 | TRBD1 | NA | CASQTGGQNSPLHF | TGCGCCAGCCAGACAGGGGGCCAGAATTCACCCCTCCACTTT
TRBJ1-4 | TRBV19 | TRBD1 | NA | CASRQGFPGEKLFF | TGTGCCAGCCGACAGGGGTTTCCCGGTGAAAAACTGTTTTTT
TRBJ1-2 | TRBV30 | NA | once | CAWSQRANYGYTF | TGTGCCTGGAGTCAGCGAGCTAACTATGGCTACACCTTC
TRBJ1-5 | TRBV7-8 | TRBD1 | few | CASSPRAGTQGRQPQHF | TGTGCCAGCAGCCCCAGGGCCGGGACACAGGGGAGACAGCCCCAGCATTTT
TRBJ1-6 | TRBV5-1 | NA | NA | CASSLAATDFGRSPLHF | TGCGCCAGCAGCTTGGCGGCTACGGACTTCGGGAGGTCACCCCTCCACTTT
TRBJ1-4 | TRBV2 | NA | NA | CASILGLTNEKLFF | TGTGCCAGCATCCTGGGACTGACCAATGAAAAACTGTTTTTT
TRBJ2-5 | TRBV5-1 | TRBD1 | NA | CASSLTGPETQYF | TGCGCCAGCAGCCTGACAGGGCCTGAGACCCAGTACTTC
TRBJ2-2 | TRBV10-3 | NA | NA | CAISEQTNTGELFF | TGTGCCATCAGTGAGCAGACGAACACCGGGGAGCTGTTTTTT
TRBJ2-6 | TRBV9 | TRBD1 | once | CASSVEAGGTGANVLTF | TGTGCCAGCAGCGTAGAGGCAGGGGGCACGGGGGCCAACGTCCTGACTTTC
TRBJ1-5 | TRBV6-6 | NA | NA | CASSRQALDSNQPQHF | TGTGCCAGCAGCCGACAGGCCTTGGATAGCAATCAGCCCCAGCATTTT
TRBJ1-6 | TRBV6-5 | NA | NA | CASSYSAGAGSPLHF | TGTGCCAGCAGTTACTCGGCTGGGGCCGGTTCACCCCTCCACTTT
TRBJ1-3 | TRBV6-5 | NA | NA | CASSYSIARAGNTIYF | TGTGCCAGCAGTTACTCGATTGCCCGAGCTGGAAACACCATATATTTT
TRBJ2-5 | TRBV30 | TRBD2 | NA | CAWSLVSGGAETQYF | TGTGCCTGGAGTTTAGTAAGCGGGGGGGCGGAGACCCAGTACTTC
TRBJ2-3 | TRBV20-1 | TRBD2 | NA | CSARLAGVQYF | TGCAGTGCTAGACTAGCGGGGGTGCAGTATTTT
TRBJ2-7 | TRBV6-5 | TRBD1 | NA | CASTEGGQGAYEQYF | TGTGCCAGCACCGAGGGGGGACAGGGGGCTTACGAGCAGTACTTC
TRBJ2-1 | TRBV24-1 | TRBD1 | NA | CATSDYRTGVIEQFF | TGTGCCACCAGTGATTACCGGACAGGGGTCATTGAGCAGTTCTTC
TRBJ1-1 | TRBV18 | NA | NA | CASSPRDTNFAEAFF | TGTGCCAGCTCACCACGGGACACTAACTTCGCTGAAGCTTTCTTT
TRBJ2-1 | TRBV5-1 | NA | NA | CASSLVFRGWDEQFF | TGCGCCAGCAGCTTGGTTTTCCGGGGGTGGGATGAGCAGTTCTTC
TRBJ2-5 | TRBV6-5 | TRBD1 | NA | CASKYRGSSQETQYF | TGTGCCAGCAAATACAGGGGGTCCTCCCAAGAGACCCAGTACTTC
TRBJ1-2 | TRBV19 | TRBD1 | NA | CATADRVGVVSGYTF | TGTGCCACCGCGGACAGGGTAGGGGTTGTGAGCGGCTACACCTTC
TRBJ1-2 | TRBV4-1 | NA | few | CASSQEAGDGYTF | TGCGCCAGCAGCCAGGAGGCGGGGGACGGCTACACCTTC
TRBJ2-3 | TRBV6-5 | TRBD2 | NA | CASSYNSRGGRNTQYF | TGTGCCAGCAGTTACAATTCGCGGGGGGGTCGAAATACGCAGTATTTT
TRBJ1-2 | TRBV7-9 | NA | NA | CASSLEDSPGYTF | TGTGCCAGCAGCTTAGAGGACAGTCCTGGCTACACCTTC
TRBJ2-2 | TRBV3-1/TRBV3-2 | TRBD1 | NA | CASSQGTGKNTGELFF | TGTGCCAGCAGCCAAGGGACAGGGAAGAACACCGGGGAGCTGTTTTTT
TRBJ2-4 | TRBV5-5 | NA | NA | CASSPASGVKNIQYF | TGTGCCAGCAGCCCCGCCTCAGGTGTCAAAAACATTCAGTACTTC
TRBJ2-1 | TRBV4-1 | TRBD2 | few | CASSQDRTRGEQFF | TGCGCCAGCAGCCAAGACCGGACTAGAGGTGAGCAGTTCTTC
TRBJ2-3 | TRBV28 | NA | few | CASSYRGSTDTQYF | TGTGCCAGCAGTTACCGGGGGAGCACAGATACGCAGTATTTT